This passage covers 26 T cell receptor beta chains from one sample sequenced in a study of CD8+ T cells in alopecia areata. cDNA reverse transcribed from extracted RNA served as the sequencing template. Only in-frame clones appear in the TCRdb table, and some are missing; sequencing was by immunoSEQ multiplex PCR. The repertoire includes 170,000 or so clones, 59% of them detected once, and approximately 14% sits in the top ten. The sample in question was CD4+ T cells sorted from blood, obtained at week 0. The receptors originated from a human donor with alopecia areata.

The chain joins TRBV30 to TRBJ1-2, with 7 bases fitting TRBD1. The CDR3 is 14 amino acids. J lost 5 bases, V lost 4 bases, and 10 bases had no gene match. The germline CDR1 and CDR2 sequences are GTSNPN and SVGIG (reference sequence). CDR3 bases: TGTGCCTGGAAGGGGGCGGAATATATGTATGGCTACACCTTC. It translates to CAWKGAEYMYGYTF.

This clone has just one count. The chain uses TRBV29-1 and TRBJ1-2, with D possibly TRBD1 on 5 matching bases. This CDR3 is 12 amino acids long. V lost 6 bases, J lost 4 bases, and 12 bases lay in between. CDR1 and CDR2 from the germline V gene are SQVTM and ANQGSEA. The CDR3 bases are TGCAGCGTGGGGGACCCAGGCTATGGCTACACCTTC. Its protein is CSVGDPGYGYTF.

The rearrangement links TRBV19 to TRBJ1-5; D is perhaps TRBD1 (5 bases). V was clipped by 8 bases and J by 6 bases, with 14 bases between them. From germline, CDR1 is LNHDA and CDR2 SQIVND (reference sequence). The CDR3 covers 13 residues. As DNA, the CDR3 is TGTGCCAGTCGTCAGGGAGGGGTTCAGCCCCAGCATTTT. Protein: CASRQGGVQPQHF. Complete variable domain (other parts from reference TRBV19 and TRBJ1-5): DGGITQSPKYLFRKEGQNVTLSCEQNLNHDAMYWYRQDPGQGLRLIYYSQIVNDFQKGDIAEGYSVSREKKESFPLTVTSAQKNPTAFYLCASRQGGVQPQHFGDGTRLSIL.

The chain carries TRBV30 and TRBJ1-6; D remains ambiguous. V was shortened by 3 bases and J by 0 bases, with 18 bases between the two germline ends. This CDR3 contains 18 residues. CDR1 GTSNPN and CDR2 SVGIG come from the germline V gene (reference sequence). CDR3 amino acids: CAWRLAVTSVSYNSPLHF. In DNA, the CDR3 is TGTGCCTGGAGATTAGCGGTGACCTCGGTCTCCTATAATTCACCCCTCCACTTT.

The chain carries TRBV7-3 and TRBJ1-1; 8 nucleotides match TRBD1. With V trimmed by 5 bases and J by 4 bases, 3 bases remained unmatched. The germline V gene encodes CDR1 SGHTA and CDR2 FQGTGA. The CDR3 covers 13 residues. This CDR3 is CASSAGQGTEAFF. CDR3 sequence (DNA): TGTGCCAGCAGCGCCGGACAGGGCACTGAAGCTTTCTTT.

This chain joins TRBV19 and TRBJ2-1; 7 bases agree with TRBD2. J was trimmed by 8 bases and V by 6 bases; bases with no gene match: 7. Per the germline V gene, CDR1 is LNHDA and CDR2 is SQIVND (reference sequence). The CDR3 spans 13 residues. The CDR3 reads CASRRLGRDEQFF. The CDR3, as DNA: TGTGCCAGTAGGCGCCTGGGGAGGGATGAGCAGTTCTTC.

This CDR3 is CASPGPQHF. The CDR3 coding sequence is TGTGCCAGCCCAGGGCCCCAGCATTTT. The rearrangement uses TRBV7-9 and TRBJ1-5; D unclear. CDR1 and CDR2 (germline): SEHNR, FQNEAQ (reference sequence). V dropped 8 bases and J dropped 9 bases, with 5 bases sitting between them. CDR3 size: 9 residues.

The chain joins TRBV30 to TRBJ1-5; D gene ambiguous. CDR1 and CDR2 (germline): GTSNPN, SVGIG (reference sequence). The CDR3 spans 14 residues. The ends were cut back, 2 bases at V and 5 bases at J, with 13 bases in the middle. CDR3 in DNA: TGTGCCTGGAGTTCTTTGTGGACCGATCAGCCCCAGCATTTT. This sequence encodes CAWSSLWTDQPQHF.

The genes are TRBV30 and TRBJ1-4; D gene uncertain. Germline V lookup: CDR1 GTSNPN, CDR2 SVGIG (reference sequence). The CDR3 spans 12 residues. The germline V and J ends were trimmed by 2 bases and 10 bases, with 11 bases remaining between them. The CDR3 DNA reads TGTGCCTGGAGTATTGGGTACGGAAAACTGTTTTTT. Its protein product is CAWSIGYGKLFF.

Comments on this clone: The sample contains more than one DNA sequence encoding this CDR3. The chain employs TRBV5-1 and TRBJ2-2; D remains unclear. The V gene lost 0 bases and the J gene lost 2 bases, with 5 bases spanning the gap. Germline V gives CDR1 SGHRS, CDR2 YFSETQ. The CDR3 has 14 residues. The CDR3 is CASSLDTNTGELFF. CDR3 sequence (DNA): TGCGCCAGCAGCTTGGACACCAACACCGGGGAGCTGTTTTTT.

This chain links TRBV15 with TRBJ2-3; 8 bases match TRBD2. The CDR3 runs 13 residues. The germline V gene encodes CDR1 LNHNV and CDR2 YYDKDF (reference sequence). Trimming cost V 3 bases and J 9 bases; bases outside gene matches: 5. The CDR3 is CATSSGGAKTQYF. In DNA form, the CDR3 reads TGTGCCACCAGCAGCGGGGGGGCCAAAACGCAGTATTTT.

The V and J genes are TRBV29-1 and TRBJ1-5; no clear D gene. Germline loops: CDR1 SQVTM, CDR2 ANQGSEA. V was cut by 4 bases and J by 5 bases, with 9 bases left in between. The CDR3 is made up of 12 amino acids. CDR3 coding DNA: TGCAGCGTTGGGTATAGGGATCAGCCCCAGCATTTT. This gives the protein CSVGYRDQPQHF.

This clone was detected a few times. The CDR3 DNA is TGCAGCGTGCGAGCAAATACAGGGGGCTGGGGCTACACCTTC. It codes for CSVRANTGGWGYTF. This chain connects TRBV29-1 to TRBJ1-2, with TRBD1 identical over 9 bases. Germline V gene data show CDR1 as SQVTM and CDR2 as ANQGSEA. The CDR3 is made up of 14 amino acids. Trimming at V came to 6 bases and at J to 8 bases, leaving 13 bases not matched to a gene.

This clone was found once. V gene TRBV30 combines with J gene TRBJ1-4; 7 bases map to TRBD1. This CDR3 spans 12 amino acids. Germline loops: CDR1 GTSNPN, CDR2 SVGIG (reference sequence). Unmatched junction bases numbered 9, after V lost 7 bases and J lost 10 bases. The CDR3 region is CASGQTIGKLFF. The CDR3 region has the DNA TGTGCCTCGGGACAGACGATCGGAAAACTGTTTTTT.

This clone was counted only a few times. This rearrangement joins TRBV29-1 to TRBJ1-5, with 8 bases that match TRBD1. CDR3 length equals 15 residues. V lost 6 bases, J lost 12 bases, and 19 bases stayed unmatched. Germline CDR1 and CDR2: SQVTM and ANQGSEA. The DNA of the CDR3 is TGCAGCGTCCTAGAGACAGGGGCGCTTCGTCAGGTCCAGCATTTT. Encoded protein: CSVLETGALRQVQHF. The full variable domain, completed using reference TRBV29-1 and TRBJ1-5, is SAVISQKPSRDICQRGTSLTIQCQVDSQVTMMFWYRQQPGQSLTLIATANQGSEATYESGFVIDKFPISRPNLTFSTLTVSNMSPEDSSIYLCSVLETGALRQVQHFGDGTRLSIL.

The chain is built from TRBV10-3 and TRBJ1-6; D ambiguous. The CDR3 runs 15 residues. The germline V gene has CDR1 ENHRY and CDR2 SYGVKD. V was shortened by 6 bases and J by 7 bases, with 16 bases between the two germline ends. The DNA for the CDR3 is TGTGCCATCAGCCTGACCCGAGAAGGGAATTCACCCCTCCACTTT. Amino acids: CAISLTREGNSPLHF.

The V gene is TRBV11-2, the J gene TRBJ2-7, with D perhaps TRBD1 (6 bases). V gave up 6 bases and J gave up 1 base, with 16 bases separating them. The CDR3 is 15 residues long. Germline assignment: CDR1 SGHAT and CDR2 FQNNGV. The CDR3 nucleotides read TGTGCCAGCAGGCCTACAGGGAGACAATCCTACGAGCAGTACTTC. It translates to CASRPTGRQSYEQYF.

The rearrangement links TRBV9 to TRBJ2-5; 10 positions match TRBD2. This CDR3 has 15 amino acids. The trim removed 4 bases at V and 7 bases at J, leaving 10 bases unmatched. Per germline, CDR1 SGDLS and CDR2 YYNGEE. CDR3 coding DNA: TGTGCCAGCAGCATCGGGACTAGCGACAGGGGGACCCAGTACTTC. Residues: CASSIGTSDRGTQYF.

V is TRBV9 and J is TRBJ1-1; 9 bases line up with TRBD1. CDR1 and CDR2 (germline): SGDLS, YYNGEE. The CDR3 length is 19 residues. J was trimmed by 4 bases and V by 6 bases; bases with no gene match: 22. CDR3 coding DNA: TGTGCCAGCACCCCTACCCTCTTCACAACCGGGACAGGGAGCACTGAAGCTTTCTTT. Translating it yields CASTPTLFTTGTGSTEAFF.

The V and J genes are TRBV2 and TRBJ1-1; 7 positions match TRBD1. Germline V gene sequence: CDR1 SNHLY, CDR2 FYNNEI. CDR3 size: 14 residues. V shed 3 bases, J shed 4 bases, and the junction held 5 bases outside the gene matches. CDR3 nucleotide sequence: TGTGCCAGCAGTGAGGGGGCAGGGGGCACTGAAGCTTTCTTT. This codes for CASSEGAGGTEAFF.

This clone was found once. The chain has TRBV5-1 and TRBJ1-1; D unclear. The V end lost 4 bases, the J end lost 0 bases, and 7 bases lay between the germline ends. Germline CDR1 SGHRS, CDR2 YFSETQ. The CDR3 is made up of 13 amino acids. The CDR3 here is CASSTTLNTEAFF. As DNA, the CDR3 is TGCGCCAGCAGCACCACCCTGAACACTGAAGCTTTCTTT.

This sequence joins TRBV5-5 and TRBJ2-4; TRBD1 might be the D (5 bases). The CDR3 extends over 16 amino acids. Per the germline V gene, CDR1 is SGHKS and CDR2 is YYEKEE (reference sequence). The V end lost 4 bases, the J end lost 0 bases, and 14 bases lay between the germline ends. The CDR3 sequence: CASSQGGDIAKNIQYF. The CDR3, as DNA: TGTGCCAGCAGCCAGGGTGGGGATATAGCCAAAAACATTCAGTACTTC.

The chain couples TRBV30 to TRBJ2-4, with 9 bases identical to TRBD1. V was pared by 3 bases and J by 6 bases, with 6 bases of the junction left unmatched. The CDR3 totals 14 residues. Germline V CDR1 and CDR2: GTSNPN, SVGIG (reference sequence). CDR3 sequence (DNA): TGTGCCTGGAGATCTACGGACAGGGGAAACATTCAGTACTTC. Translation gives CAWRSTDRGNIQYF.

The V and J genes are TRBV6-6 and TRBJ2-3; D is perhaps TRBD1 (6 bases). The CDR3 has 16 residues. With 6 bases removed from V and 6 bases from J, the gap between germline ends came to 22 bases. The germline V gene encodes CDR1 MNHNY and CDR2 SVGAGI (reference sequence). The CDR3 sequence: CASSTTGTTGGDTQYF. In DNA form, the CDR3 reads TGTGCCAGCAGCACCACCGGGACAACGGGCGGGGATACGCAGTATTTT.

This clone was found a few times. The V and J genes are TRBV18 and TRBJ2-5, with 8 positions matching TRBD2. V was clipped by 4 bases and J by 5 bases; unmatched bases: 6. The CDR3 has 14 amino acids. CDR1 is KGHSH and CDR2 is LQKENI in the germline V gene. The DNA for the CDR3 is TGTGCCAGCTCACTACGACGGGGGGGCGAGACCCAGTACTTC. This codes for CASSLRRGGETQYF.

In this sample, this clone turned up a few times. The genes are TRBV25-1 and TRBJ1-1, with 9 bases that match TRBD1. CDR1 is MGHDK and CDR2 is SYGVNS in the germline V gene. The CDR3 sequence is 14 residues long. V shed 4 bases and J 1 base; nucleotides not matched to a gene: 1. Here the CDR3 DNA reads TGTGCCAGCAGTGGGGACAGGGAGAACACTGAAGCTTTCTTT. Its protein is CASSGDRENTEAFF.